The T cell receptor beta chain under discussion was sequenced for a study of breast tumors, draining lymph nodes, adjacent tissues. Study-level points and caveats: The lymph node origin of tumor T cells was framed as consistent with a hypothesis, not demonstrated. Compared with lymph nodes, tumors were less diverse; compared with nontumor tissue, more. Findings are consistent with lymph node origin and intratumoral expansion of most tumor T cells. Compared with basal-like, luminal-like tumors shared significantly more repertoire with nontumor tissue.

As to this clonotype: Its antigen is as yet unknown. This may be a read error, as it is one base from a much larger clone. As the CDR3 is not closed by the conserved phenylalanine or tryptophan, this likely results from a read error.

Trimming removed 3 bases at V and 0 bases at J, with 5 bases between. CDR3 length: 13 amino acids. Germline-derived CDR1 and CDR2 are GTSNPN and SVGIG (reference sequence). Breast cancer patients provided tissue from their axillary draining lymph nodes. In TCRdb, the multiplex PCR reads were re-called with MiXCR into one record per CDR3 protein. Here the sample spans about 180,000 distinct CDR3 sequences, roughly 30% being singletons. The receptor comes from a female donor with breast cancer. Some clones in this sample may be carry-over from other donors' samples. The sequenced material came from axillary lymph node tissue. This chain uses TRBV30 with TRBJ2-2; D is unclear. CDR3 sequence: CAWSYTNTGELFL. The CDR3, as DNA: TGTGCCTGGAGCTATACGAACACCGGGGAGCTGTTTCTT.